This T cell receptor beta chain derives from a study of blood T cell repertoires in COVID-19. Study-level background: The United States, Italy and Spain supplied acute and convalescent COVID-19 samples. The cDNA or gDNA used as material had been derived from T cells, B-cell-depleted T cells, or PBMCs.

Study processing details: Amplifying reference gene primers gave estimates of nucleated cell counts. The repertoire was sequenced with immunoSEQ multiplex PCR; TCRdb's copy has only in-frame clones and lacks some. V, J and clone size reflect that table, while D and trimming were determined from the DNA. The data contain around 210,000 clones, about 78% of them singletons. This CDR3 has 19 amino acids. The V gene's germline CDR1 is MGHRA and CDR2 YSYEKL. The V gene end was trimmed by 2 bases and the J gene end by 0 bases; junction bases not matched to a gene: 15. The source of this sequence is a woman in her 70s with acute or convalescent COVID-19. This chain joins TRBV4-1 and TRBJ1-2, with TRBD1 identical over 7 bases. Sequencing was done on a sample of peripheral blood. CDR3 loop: CASSQRPSTGLPANYGYTF. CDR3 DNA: TGCGCCAGCAGCCAAAGGCCTTCGACAGGGCTACCAGCTAACTATGGCTACACCTTC.